This T cell receptor beta chain was retrieved from a study of beta chain features in type 1 diabetes. General study points: Any role of HLA type in TCRB rearrangement remained unresolved here.

Expressed TCRB transcripts were sequenced, since all the RNA that had been isolated was reverse transcribed. Profiling relied on immunoSEQ multiplex PCR, and the TCRdb table lists in-frame clones only, not all of them. The sample lists 810,000 or so clones; roughly 16% were seen once. Note on this clone: Antigen unknown. The sample carries other DNA sequences with the same CDR3.

This clonotype originated in a woman between 18 and 29 years old in good health. Sequences were obtained from naive CD4+ T cells from blood.

The CDR3 region is CASSLAGTDTQYF. The CDR3 bases are TGTGCCAGCAGCTTAGCCGGCACAGATACGCAGTATTTT. The rearrangement uses TRBV11-2 and TRBJ2-3; D gene uncertain. The CDR3 is 13 amino acids. V lost 1 base and J 1 base, leaving 3 bases between the germline ends. CDR1 and CDR2 (germline): SGHAT, FQNNGV. Supplemented by reference TRBV11-2 and TRBJ2-3, the full variable domain reads EAGVAQSPRYKIIEKRQSVAFWCNPISGHATLYWYQQILGQGPKLLIQFQNNGVVDDSQLPKDRFSAERLKGVDSTLKIQPAKLEDSAVYLCASSLAGTDTQYFGPGTRLTVL.